These 9 T cell receptor beta chains came from one sample sequenced in a study of OX40 agonist ivuxolimab in advanced cancers. Produced via immunoSEQ multiplex PCR; TCRdb's table is partial and in-frame only. The sample lists tens of thousands of clones; approximately 86% were seen once. Source: CD4+ or CD8+ T cells sorted from blood, taken in a trial of the OX40 agonist ivuxolimab. These receptors all stem from an adult with an advanced solid tumor such as melanoma, head and neck, liver or kidney cancer.

V is TRBV7-2 and J is TRBJ2-3, with a weak D call TRBD2 (6 bases). The germline gives CDR1 SGHTA, CDR2 FQGNSA. V lost 3 bases, J lost 2 bases, and 12 bases lay in between. This CDR3 has 15 residues. The CDR3 spells CASSFYRGNTDTQYF. In DNA form, the CDR3 reads TGTGCCAGCAGCTTTTACCGGGGGAACACAGATACGCAGTATTTT.

The V call is TRBV2, the J call TRBJ2-1; 7 bases agree with TRBD2. This CDR3 has 14 amino acids. Germline CDR1 and CDR2: SNHLY and FYNNEI. The junction had 6 bases not matched to a gene; V was cut back by 8 bases and J by 2 bases. Here the CDR3 reads CASGTGLTYNEQFF. CDR3 DNA: TGTGCCAGCGGCACGGGACTAACCTACAATGAGCAGTTCTTC.

CDR3 sequence reads: CASRPTGFYEQFF. The CDR3 DNA sequence: TGTGCCAGCAGACCGACAGGGTTCTATGAGCAGTTCTTC. J is TRBJ2-1 and V is TRBV6-5, with 7 bases fitting TRBD1. The junction had 7 bases not matched to a gene; V was cut back by 6 bases and J by 8 bases. Germline CDR1 reads MNHEY; CDR2 reads SVGAGI. The CDR3 consists of 13 residues.

This clone was counted once. The chain links TRBV5-1 to TRBJ2-3; D ambiguous. Between the trimmed V and J ends, which lost 0 bases and 2 bases, there was a span of 4 bases. The CDR3 covers 13 residues. Germline CDR1 is SGHRS and CDR2 is YFSETQ. The CDR3 DNA reads as TGCGCCAGCAGCTTGGAGTACACAGATACGCAGTATTTT. Its protein product is CASSLEYTDTQYF. The full variable domain, completed using reference TRBV5-1 and TRBJ2-3, is KAGVTQTPRYLIKTRGQQVTLSCSPISGHRSVSWYQQTPGQGLQFLFEYFSETQRNKGNFPGRFSGRQFSNSRSEMNVSTLELGDSALYLCASSLEYTDTQYFGPGTRLTVL.

The chain combines TRBV10-3 with TRBJ2-1; D is unresolved. CDR3 size: 12 residues. V dropped 1 base and J dropped 9 bases, with 7 bases sitting between them. Germline CDR1 reads ENHRY; CDR2 reads SYGVKD. The CDR3 nucleotides are TGTGCCATCAGTGAGTTGAGCTCTGAGCAGTTCTTC. Its protein is CAISELSSEQFF.

This chain's CDR3 is CAIRSQGVSSYEQYF. CDR3 nucleotides: TGTGCCATCAGATCACAGGGAGTTAGCTCCTACGAGCAGTACTTC. The chain couples TRBV10-3 to TRBJ2-7, with D possibly being TRBD1 (6 bases). CDR1 is ENHRY and CDR2 is SYGVKD in the germline V gene. CDR3 length: 15 residues. Trimming stripped 6 bases from V and 0 bases from J, with 15 bases between.

The V gene is TRBV25-1, the J gene TRBJ1-2; 7 bases fit TRBD1. The CDR3 sequence is 14 residues long. CDR1 MGHDK and CDR2 SYGVNS come from the germline V gene. V lost 3 bases to trimming and J lost 2 bases; unmatched junction nucleotides: 3. CDR3 loop: CASSDPGQNYGYTF. As DNA, the CDR3 is TGTGCCAGCAGTGACCCGGGACAGAACTATGGCTACACCTTC.

The CDR3 DNA is TGCGCCAGCAGAGTTCCGGGGCAATTGGGGCAGTATTTT. Protein sequence: CASRVPGQLGQYF. The chain is built from TRBV5-1 and TRBJ2-3; TRBD1 or TRBD2 may be the D gene (5 bases each). Looked up from germline, CDR1 is SGHRS and CDR2 is YFSETQ. Trimming removed 5 bases from V and 11 bases from J, with 18 bases in between. The length of the CDR3 is 13 residues.

This clone was detected once. This rearrangement joins TRBV5-1 to TRBJ2-5; 8 bases map to TRBD1. The CDR3 runs to 14 residues. Trimming cost V 7 bases and J 1 base; bases outside gene matches: 6. CDR1 is SGHRS, CDR2 YFSETQ, per germline. CDR3 sequence reads: CASRSGGSQETQYF. The DNA of the CDR3 is TGCGCCAGCCGATCAGGGGGCAGCCAAGAGACCCAGTACTTC. Using reference TRBV5-1 and TRBJ2-5 for the parts outside the CDR3, the full variable domain is KAGVTQTPRYLIKTRGQQVTLSCSPISGHRSVSWYQQTPGQGLQFLFEYFSETQRNKGNFPGRFSGRQFSNSRSEMNVSTLELGDSALYLCASRSGGSQETQYFGPGTRLLVL.